Following are 8 T cell receptor beta chains from one sample sequenced in a study of OX40 agonist ivuxolimab in advanced cancers. The method was immunoSEQ multiplex PCR; TCRdb's version includes in-frame clones alone and lacks a portion of them. Among tens of thousands of clones, roughly 90% were seen once, and the ten largest hold around 2.5%. Sequences were derived from CD4+ or CD8+ T cells sorted from blood, sampled in a trial of the OX40 agonist ivuxolimab. The receptors stem from an adult with an advanced solid tumor such as melanoma, head and neck, liver or kidney cancer.

This chain uses TRBV29-1 with TRBJ2-7, with D possibly TRBD2 on 5 matching bases. Looked up from germline, CDR1 is SQVTM and CDR2 is ANQGSEA. CDR3 size: 10 residues. The germline V and J ends were trimmed by 6 bases and 6 bases, with 9 bases remaining between them. The CDR3 bases are TGCAGCGTCCAGGACTCCGAGCAGTACTTC. Its protein is CSVQDSEQYF.

This rearrangement joins TRBV4-1 to TRBJ2-1; 10 nucleotides align to TRBD2. CDR1 is MGHRA and CDR2 is YSYEKL in the germline V gene. With V trimmed by 0 bases and J by 0 bases, 8 bases remained unmatched. CDR3 size: 19 residues. CDR3 loop: CASSQDPTSGRLSYNEQFF. CDR3 bases: TGCGCCAGCAGCCAAGACCCGACTAGCGGGCGCCTCTCCTACAATGAGCAGTTCTTC.

This chain links TRBV5-1 with TRBJ1-3; D not certain. CDR1 SGHRS and CDR2 YFSETQ come from the germline V gene. V lost 4 bases and J 2 bases, leaving 10 bases between the germline ends. CDR3 size: 14 residues. The CDR3 sequence: CASSPVVAGNTIYF. The CDR3 DNA is TGCGCCAGCAGCCCCGTAGTTGCTGGAAACACCATATATTTT.

This clone was observed once. The chain employs TRBV19 and TRBJ2-2; TRBD1 agrees at 7 bases. The trim removed 4 bases at V and 7 bases at J, leaving 6 bases unmatched. The CDR3 runs to 14 residues. Germline V CDR1 and CDR2: LNHDA, SQIVND (reference sequence). CDR3 protein: CASSTQGVDGELFF. The CDR3 DNA reads TGTGCCAGTAGTACGCAGGGGGTGGACGGGGAGCTGTTTTTT.

V is TRBV7-9 and J is TRBJ2-2, with D possibly matching TRBD2 (6 bases). The CDR3 extends over 17 amino acids. Trimming stripped 5 bases from V and 1 base from J, with 17 bases between. Germline V lookup: CDR1 SEHNR, CDR2 FQNEAQ (reference sequence). The CDR3 loop reads CASSPLGAGQNTGELFF. The CDR3 DNA reads TGTGCCAGCAGCCCGCTTGGGGCGGGGCAGAACACCGGGGAGCTGTTTTTT.

The chain recombines TRBV5-1 with TRBJ1-1; 8 bases are a match to TRBD1. The CDR3 is 15 amino acids. Per germline, CDR1 SGHRS and CDR2 YFSETQ. The junction had 6 bases not matched to a gene; V was cut back by 3 bases and J by 2 bases. The CDR3 nucleotides are TGCGCCAGCAGCTCATTGACAGGGGCCAACACTGAAGCTTTCTTT. Translation: CASSSLTGANTEAFF.

The gene calls are TRBV27 and TRBJ2-3, with 10 nucleotides matching TRBD2. The CDR3 consists of 13 residues. The germline V gene has CDR1 MNHEY and CDR2 SMNVEV (reference sequence). V shed 6 bases and J 15 bases; nucleotides not matched to a gene: 12. In DNA form, the CDR3 reads TGTGCCAGCAGGAACACCCCCGGACTAGCGGAATATTTT. As protein: CASRNTPGLAEYF.

The chain couples TRBV11-1 to TRBJ2-1, with TRBD2 matching over 10 bases. With 4 bases clipped from V and 7 bases from J, the junction kept 4 bases outside the gene matches. The germline V gene has CDR1 SGHAT and CDR2 FQDESV (reference sequence). The CDR3 contains 14 residues. CDR3 sequence: CASSSSGSWNEQFF. For the CDR3, the DNA is TGTGCCAGCAGCTCTAGCGGGAGTTGGAATGAGCAGTTCTTC.